The 32 T cell receptor beta chains below all came from one sample that was sequenced in a study of technical replicates of blood from four donors. Libraries were prepared by immunoSEQ multiplex PCR; TCRdb keeps only in-frame clonotypes and omits some of them. The repertoire includes approximately 64,000 clones, 86% of them detected once, and about 5.1% sits in the top ten. What was sequenced was PBMCs. The source is a human donor in good health. Some clones in this sample may be carry-over from other donors' samples.

The rearrangement links TRBV7-9 to TRBJ2-7; D not certain. Germline V CDR1 and CDR2: SEHNR, FQNEAQ (reference sequence). V lost 2 bases and J 3 bases, leaving 11 bases between the germline ends. The CDR3 sequence is 14 residues long. CDR3 sequence reads: CASSLMGQNYEQYF. The CDR3 DNA sequence: TGTGCCAGCAGCTTAATGGGCCAGAACTACGAGCAGTACTTC. Full variable domain (remainder filled in from reference TRBV7-9 and TRBJ2-7): DTGVSQNPRHKITKRGQNVTFRCDPISEHNRLYWYRQTLGQGPEFLTYFQNEAQLEKSRLLSDRFSAERPKGSFSTLEIQRTEQGDSAMYLCASSLMGQNYEQYFGPGTRLTVT.

A few counts support this clone. One junction end disagrees with the germline gene, perhaps due to a read error. V and J are TRBV2 and TRBJ2-1; D is undetermined. Germline V gene lookup returns CDR1 SNHLY and CDR2 FYNNEI. CDR3 length: 12 residues. In nucleotides, the CDR3 is TGTGCCAGTAGTGGTACCTACAATGAGCAGTTCTTC. Amino acid sequence: CASSGTYNEQFF.

The chain recombines TRBV6-6 with TRBJ2-1, with a weak D call TRBD1 (5 bases). CDR3 length: 14 residues. Germline assignment: CDR1 MNHNY and CDR2 SVGAGI (reference sequence). Trimming removed 7 bases from V and 6 bases from J, with 16 bases in between. This CDR3 is CASTKGVSLNEQFF. CDR3 sequence (DNA): TGTGCCAGCACCAAAGGGGTCTCCCTCAATGAGCAGTTCTTC.

V gene TRBV7-3 combines with J gene TRBJ2-6; 14 bases map to TRBD2. Per the germline V gene, CDR1 is SGHTA and CDR2 is FQGTGA. The CDR3 extends over 18 amino acids. V gave up 5 bases and J gave up 1 base; unmatched junction bases: 4. CDR3 bases: TGTGCCAGCAGCGTGGGACTAGCGGGAGAGTCTGGGGCCAACGTCCTGACTTTC. It codes for CASSVGLAGESGANVLTF.

The chain couples TRBV5-8 to TRBJ2-1, with 13 bases matching TRBD2. The CDR3 contains 16 residues. The germline CDR1 and CDR2 sequences are SGHTS and YDEGEE. The ends lost 4 bases at V and 9 bases at J; junction bases unmatched: 10. CDR3 nucleotides: TGTGCCAGCAGCGTAATACTAGCGGGGGGGCCCGGTGAGCAGTTCTTC. It encodes CASSVILAGGPGEQFF.

V and J are TRBV7-8 and TRBJ2-2; TRBD1 matches at 10 bases. This CDR3 has 15 residues. Trimming removed 2 bases from V and 5 bases from J; junction bases left unmatched: 2. Looked up from germline, CDR1 is SGHVS and CDR2 is FQNEAQ. In DNA, the CDR3 is TGTGCCAGCAGCTTATGGACAGGGGGGACCGGGGAGCTGTTTTTT. Translation gives CASSLWTGGTGELFF. The full variable domain, with the rest looked up from reference TRBV7-8 and TRBJ2-2, is GAGVSQSPRYKVAKRGQDVALRCDPISGHVSLFWYQQALGQGPEFLTYFQNEAQLDKSGLPSDRFFAERPEGSVSTLKIQRTQQEDSAVYLCASSLWTGGTGELFFGEGSRLTVL.

The chain couples TRBV5-4 to TRBJ2-3; D is possibly TRBD1 (6 bases). V was trimmed by 4 bases and J by 11 bases, leaving 11 bases between them. The CDR3 sequence is 11 residues long. Germline CDR1 and CDR2: SGHNT and YYREEE (reference sequence). CDR3 sequence: CASSLGAEQYF. The CDR3 coding sequence is TGTGCCAGCAGCCTGGGGGCAGAGCAGTATTTT.

This clone has just one count. The chain links TRBV7-2 to TRBJ2-2; tentative D call: TRBD2 (6 bases). Trimming stripped 3 bases from V and 6 bases from J, with 8 bases between. Germline V CDR1 and CDR2: SGHTA, FQGNSA. The CDR3 spans 13 residues. CDR3 in amino acids: CASSLEGPGELFF. CDR3 nucleotide sequence: TGTGCCAGCAGCTTGGAGGGGCCCGGGGAGCTGTTTTTT.

CDR3 residues: CASSGGLAGGTYEQYF. Written as DNA, the CDR3 is TGTGCCAGCAGCGGGGGTCTAGCGGGAGGGACCTACGAGCAGTACTTC. This chain links TRBV5-6 with TRBJ2-7; 12 bases map to TRBD2. With V trimmed by 4 bases and J by 2 bases, 7 bases remained unmatched. Germline V gene sequence: CDR1 SGHDT, CDR2 YYEEEE. CDR3 length equals 16 residues.

The chain is built from TRBV4-2 and TRBJ1-2; D is unresolved. CDR1 is LGHNA, CDR2 YNFKEQ, per germline. The CDR3 consists of 15 residues. The ends were cut back, 0 bases at V and 2 bases at J, with 10 bases in the middle. CDR3 amino acids: CASSQEVNTNYGYTF. CDR3 sequence (DNA): TGTGCCAGCAGCCAAGAAGTCAACACCAACTATGGCTACACCTTC.

This clone was seen only once. CDR3 sequence: CASSWTASTDTQYF. The DNA of the CDR3 is TGTGCCAGCAGCTGGACAGCCAGCACAGATACGCAGTATTTT. The chain carries TRBV7-9 and TRBJ2-3, with a tentative D call TRBD1 (6 bases). Germline V gene sequence: CDR1 SEHNR, CDR2 FQNEAQ (reference sequence). The CDR3 consists of 14 residues. V dropped 4 bases and J dropped 0 bases, with 8 bases sitting between them.

The chain uses TRBV9 and TRBJ1-3, with a weak D call TRBD1 (6 bases). The CDR3 runs to 15 residues. With 2 bases removed from V and 2 bases from J, the gap between germline ends came to 11 bases. Germline assignment: CDR1 SGDLS and CDR2 YYNGEE. The CDR3 sequence is CASSVATGTGNTIYF. In nucleotides, the CDR3 is TGTGCCAGCAGCGTGGCGACAGGCACTGGAAACACCATATATTTT. Combining the CDR3 with reference TRBV9 and TRBJ1-3 gives the whole variable domain DSGVTQTPKHLITATGQRVTLRCSPRSGDLSVYWYQQSLDQGLQFLIQYYNGEERAKGNILERFSAQQFPDLHSELNLSSLELGDSALYFCASSVATGTGNTIYFGEGSWLTVV.

The chain couples TRBV12-5 to TRBJ1-4; D might be TRBD1 (5 bases). The CDR3 extends over 13 amino acids. The germline V and J ends were trimmed by 7 bases and 8 bases, with 14 bases remaining between them. CDR1 is LGHNT, CDR2 FRNRAP, per germline. The CDR3 spells CASALGGVEKLFF. The CDR3 DNA reads as TGTGCTAGTGCCCTGGGGGGGGTCGAAAAACTGTTTTTT.

In this sample, this clone turned up a few times. The rearrangement uses TRBV29-1 and TRBJ1-1; no clear D. Germline V gene data show CDR1 as SQVTM and CDR2 as ANQGSEA. V was trimmed by 4 bases and J by 1 base, leaving 7 bases between them. This CDR3 has 12 amino acids. CDR3 loop: CSVGHKNTEAFF. CDR3 nucleotide sequence: TGCAGCGTTGGGCACAAGAACACTGAAGCTTTCTTT. Using reference TRBV29-1 and TRBJ1-1 for the parts outside the CDR3, the full variable domain is SAVISQKPSRDICQRGTSLTIQCQVDSQVTMMFWYRQQPGQSLTLIATANQGSEATYESGFVIDKFPISRPNLTFSTLTVSNMSPEDSSIYLCSVGHKNTEAFFGQGTRLTVV.

The sample holds one count of this clone. The chain has TRBV7-3 and TRBJ2-7; D ambiguous. Germline-derived CDR1 and CDR2 are SGHTA and FQGTGA. There are 14 residues in the CDR3. V was clipped by 1 base and J by 6 bases, with 13 bases between them. DNA for the CDR3: TGTGCCAGCAGCTTAAGACACCCCCAAGGCGAGCAGTACTTC. As protein: CASSLRHPQGEQYF.

The chain combines TRBV18 with TRBJ1-2; 8 positions agree with TRBD1. The CDR3 consists of 13 residues. The trim removed 5 bases at V and 4 bases at J, leaving 3 bases unmatched. The germline V gene encodes CDR1 KGHSH and CDR2 LQKENI. In nucleotides, the CDR3 is TGTGCCAGCTCATCCGGACAGGGCTATGGCTACACCTTC. Translated, it gives CASSSGQGYGYTF.

As concerns this clone: At one of its ends the junction is not consistent with the germline gene, which may arise from a read error. The chain couples TRBV30 to TRBJ2-7, with 9 bases matching TRBD1. Germline V CDR1 and CDR2: GTSNPN, SVGIG (reference sequence). There are 11 residues in the CDR3. The CDR3 is CAWSRGTGTDF. The CDR3 region has the DNA TGTGCCTGGAGTCGGGGGACAGGGACGGACTTC.

This sequence joins TRBV5-1 and TRBJ2-1, with D possibly being TRBD2 (5 bases). V lost 4 bases and J 6 bases, leaving 8 bases between the germline ends. CDR3 length: 12 amino acids. The germline gives CDR1 SGHRS, CDR2 YFSETQ. The CDR3 here is CASSPTTNEQFF. In DNA, the CDR3 is TGCGCCAGCAGCCCGACTACCAATGAGCAGTTCTTC.

This clone was seen just once. The V and J genes are TRBV18 and TRBJ2-6; D unresolved. This CDR3 region has 16 residues. Germline CDR1 is KGHSH and CDR2 is LQKENI. The V end lost 8 bases, the J end lost 1 base, and 15 bases lay between the germline ends. The CDR3 loop reads CASSSSPRSGANVLTF. CDR3 sequence (DNA): TGTGCCAGCAGTTCTTCTCCGAGATCTGGGGCCAACGTCCTGACTTTC.

The genes are TRBV4-3 and TRBJ2-3, with 8 bases that match TRBD2. CDR3 size: 16 residues. Germline CDR1 LGHNA, CDR2 YSLEER. V shed 0 bases, J shed 3 bases, and the junction held 5 bases outside the gene matches. The CDR3 region has the DNA TGCGCCAGCAGCCAAGATTTGGCTAGCGGGACAGATACGCAGTATTTT. The encoded protein is CASSQDLASGTDTQYF.

The gene calls are TRBV30 and TRBJ1-1; no reliable D call. The CDR3 has 15 residues. Germline V gives CDR1 GTSNPN, CDR2 SVGIG (reference sequence). V lost 0 bases and J 0 bases, leaving 11 bases between the germline ends. The CDR3 spells CAWSVLRQVNTEAFF. CDR3 nucleotide sequence: TGTGCCTGGAGTGTACTGCGGCAAGTGAACACTGAAGCTTTCTTT.

CDR3 nucleotide sequence: TGTGCCAGTACCGACAGGGGCAATCAGCCCCAGCATTTT. Protein sequence: CASTDRGNQPQHF. This chain links TRBV19 with TRBJ1-5, with 7 bases matching TRBD1. Germline values: CDR1 LNHDA, CDR2 SQIVND (reference sequence). J gave up 2 bases and V 7 bases, and 2 bases lay outside the gene matches. CDR3 size: 13 residues.

The CDR3 region has the DNA TGCGCCAGCAGCCAACTAAAGACAGCCGAAGCTTTCTTT. It yields the protein CASSQLKTAEAFF. The rearrangement uses TRBV4-1 and TRBJ1-1; TRBD1 might be the D (5 bases). The CDR3 is 13 amino acids. Germline V gene data show CDR1 as MGHRA and CDR2 as YSYEKL. The V gene lost 2 bases and the J gene lost 8 bases, with 12 bases spanning the gap.

The J gene is TRBJ1-1, the V gene TRBV7-2, with D possibly TRBD1 on 5 matching bases. The CDR3 contains 13 residues. Germline V lookup: CDR1 SGHTA, CDR2 FQGNSA. Trimming took 8 bases from V and 1 from J, leaving 11 bases between them. As DNA, the CDR3 is TGTGCCAGCTCTGGGGGGGGGAACACTGAAGCTTTCTTT. Translation: CASSGGGNTEAFF.

The chain uses TRBV30 and TRBJ1-2, with TRBD1 as a possible D gene (5 bases). V was cut by 3 bases and J by 0 bases, with 11 bases left in between. The CDR3 sequence is 14 residues long. Per the germline V gene, CDR1 is GTSNPN and CDR2 is SVGIG (reference sequence). The CDR3 DNA sequence: TGTGCCTGGAGCCCCGACAGTGCTAACTATGGCTACACCTTC. Encoded protein: CAWSPDSANYGYTF.

This clone was picked up one time. V and J are TRBV6-5 and TRBJ2-7, with TRBD1 matching over 11 bases. The CDR3 spans 14 residues. The ends lost 2 bases at V and 3 bases at J; junction bases unmatched: 0. Germline CDR1 is MNHEY and CDR2 is SVGAGI. The CDR3 nucleotides read TGTGCCAGCAGTTACGGGACAGGGGGCTACGAGCAGTACTTC. Translation gives CASSYGTGGYEQYF.

This chain connects TRBV2 to TRBJ2-5, with D maybe TRBD2 (6 bases). The CDR3 is 13 residues long. Germline CDR1 is SNHLY and CDR2 is FYNNEI. With 5 bases removed from V and 5 bases from J, the gap between germline ends came to 12 bases. The CDR3 protein is CASSNGGGETQYF. CDR3 DNA sequence: TGTGCCAGCAGTAACGGTGGGGGGGAGACCCAGTACTTC.

This clone was seen a single time. The chain combines TRBV5-1 with TRBJ2-1; 14 nucleotides match TRBD2. This CDR3 region has 15 residues. Trimming cost V 4 bases and J 10 bases; bases outside gene matches: 7. From germline, CDR1 is SGHRS and CDR2 YFSETQ. CDR3 region: CASSPGTSGRGEQFF. The CDR3 bases are TGCGCCAGCAGCCCAGGGACTAGCGGGAGAGGCGAGCAGTTCTTC.

This clone has a single count. The chain employs TRBV7-3 and TRBJ2-3; D gene uncertain. CDR1 is SGHTA, CDR2 FQGTGA, per germline. This CDR3 is built from 14 residues. Trimming pared 2 bases from V and 2 bases from J, leaving 8 bases between. The CDR3 sequence is CASSLLAYTDTQYF. For the CDR3, the DNA is TGTGCCAGCAGCTTATTGGCATACACAGATACGCAGTATTTT. Complete variable domain (other parts from reference TRBV7-3 and TRBJ2-3): GAGVSQTPSNKVTEKGKYVELRCDPISGHTALYWYRQSLGQGPEFLIYFQGTGAADDSGLPNDRFFAVRPEGSVSTLKIQRTERGDSAVYLCASSLLAYTDTQYFGPGTRLTVL.

This sequence joins TRBV19 and TRBJ2-1; TRBD2 matches at 7 bases. The CDR3 is 16 amino acids. J was trimmed by 2 bases and V by 6 bases; bases with no gene match: 10. Looked up from germline, CDR1 is LNHDA and CDR2 is SQIVND (reference sequence). For the CDR3, the DNA is TGTGCCAGTAGACCCCTCGTAGCGGGTACCTACAATGAGCAGTTCTTC. It encodes CASRPLVAGTYNEQFF.

J is TRBJ2-2 and V is TRBV7-3; 11 bases fit TRBD2. Looked up from germline, CDR1 is SGHTA and CDR2 is FQGTGA. The trim removed 4 bases at V and 2 bases at J, leaving 6 bases unmatched. The CDR3 totals 17 residues. The CDR3 spells CASSSRTSGLNTGELFF. The CDR3 DNA follows: TGTGCCAGCAGCTCCCGGACTAGCGGGCTTAACACCGGGGAGCTGTTTTTT.

The V call is TRBV11-3, the J call TRBJ2-3; 7 nucleotides agree with TRBD2. J gave up 5 bases and V 5 bases, and 10 bases lay outside the gene matches. The CDR3 loop spans 15 amino acids. Per germline, CDR1 SGHNT and CDR2 YENEEA. The CDR3 DNA is TGTGCCAGCAGCGTCAAGGGAGGGAAAGGAGATACGCAGTATTTT. It encodes CASSVKGGKGDTQYF.